This T cell receptor beta chain emerged from a study of cytomegalovirus exposure and HLA in healthy donors. Libraries were prepared by immunoSEQ multiplex PCR; TCRdb keeps only in-frame clonotypes and omits some of them. The table includes 160,000 or so clones, about 89% detected once. The sequenced material came from PBMCs. The clonotype originates from a man younger than 30 in good health and CMV-seropositive.

The CDR3 DNA reads as TGTGCCAGCAGACGACAGGGCTACGAGCAGTACTTC. It is translated as CASRRQGYEQYF. This chain links TRBV4-2 with TRBJ2-7; 7 nucleotides align to TRBD1. Unmatched junction bases numbered 2, after V lost 6 bases and J lost 3 bases. Germline CDR1 reads LGHNA; CDR2 reads YNFKEQ. The CDR3 is made up of 12 amino acids.